This T cell receptor (beta chain) appears in the sequencing data of a study of blood T cells in healthy people across ages (dated by TCRdb to 2013 to 2016). Describing the broader study: Template switching captured roughly one uniquely barcoded TCR beta cDNA molecule per two T cells in model experiments. Two additional independent replicas of 1 million unique cDNA reads from the same blood draw were analyzed for two donors (one aged 18 to 30 and one aged 80 or older). To avoid experimental bias, donors of different ages were distributed randomly across sequencing lanes. The study measured age-related changes in TCR beta repertoire diversity using deep sequencing normalized with unique cDNA molecular identifiers. The donors were split into four age groups: young (average 16 years), middle-aged (39), aged (about 62) and long-lived (approximately 80). Points the paper makes about the study in general: The percentage of naive T cells measured by flow cytometry correlated strongly with observed TCR beta diversity. Donor CMV infection status was unknown, potentially confounding age-related changes in expanded clonotypes. Compared with the aged group, the long-lived group had more naive CD4+ T cells, fewer expanded clones and increased TCR diversity, a pattern suggesting age selection. Since profiling was done on bulk unsorted PBMCs, naive and antigen-experienced compartments could not be conclusively compared. Estimates of total diversity based on one million sequenced T cells were regarded as lower bounds and as underestimates. Observed TCR beta diversity per million T cells fell roughly linearly with age, and a significant reduction was already apparent by age roughly 40.

Measured from the cysteine to the phenylalanine, the CDR3 is 16 residues long. The DNA shown is the 48-base CDR3, in frame from base 1. The junction carries 18 bases between V and J, which are trimmed by 8 bases and 1 base respectively. CDR1 and CDR2, looked up from the germline V gene (reference sequence), are MNHEY and SMNVEV. Systemically healthy Caucasian individuals from Russia, 39 in total and aged about 6 to 100 years, were included as donors. Each donor gave ten milliliters of peripheral blood, drawn into EDTA-treated Vacutainer tubes. Ficoll-Paque density-gradient centrifugation was used to isolate PBMCs, with at least 7 million per sample. Trizol reagent was used to extract total RNA from PBMCs, with at least 6 micrograms per sample. The percentages of naive CD45RAhigh/CD27high T cells were determined by flow cytometry on a PBMC aliquot from every donor. With regard to this clonotype: No cognate antigen has been identified for it. Base qualities were left out, and no much larger clone turns up one base away.

The library was built by means of 5' RACE. Reads for this sample came from an Illumina HiSeq 2500. The second PCR ran for about 7 to 11 cycles and used a J-beta primer mix along with a sample-barcoded 5' primer. Each TCR beta cDNA molecule received a unique molecular identifier from a template-switch 5' adaptor carrying 12 random nucleotides. At least 3 million CDR3-containing paired-end reads were obtained from each sample. The Mint cDNA synthesis kit, primed by a TRBC-specific oligonucleotide, was used to synthesize first-strand cDNA from all RNA. Following uracil-DNA glycosylase treatment, all cDNA underwent a first 18-cycle PCR with the universal primers M1SS and BC2_uni_R. In the source study's methods: For normalization, 1 million high-quality reads, each with a distinct molecular identifier, were randomly selected from each sample. Reads sharing molecular identifiers were discarded rather than binned into consensus sequences. CDR3 identification, clonotype clustering and error correction used MiTCR with a Q25 quality threshold and the strictest error-elimination algorithm. A nonparametric unseen species model with Euler transformation was used to estimate a lower bound on total TCR beta diversity. The raw public data were reprocessed by TCRdb itself: fastp quality trimming at Q25, MiXCR clonotype calling, in-frame beta chains only. Entries that share a CDR3 protein sequence are merged under the most common genes and DNA. The authors' filters were not applied to this entry. This sample comprises approximately 1.5 million distinct CDR3 sequences, roughly a third of them detected only once. The ten largest clones represent about 10% of the sample.

Sequencing was done on a sample of blood. This receptor was identified in a woman in her 30s in good health. The chain joins TRBV27 to TRBJ2-1, with no reliable assignment of the D segment. The nucleotide sequence reads TGTGCCAGCTGGGCTTTGGGCCTGTTGTCCTACAATGAGCAGTTCTTC. This yields the protein CASWALGLLSYNEQFF.